Listed here are 26 T cell receptor beta chains from one sample, sequenced in a study of patients and donors after allogeneic stem cell transplantation. Via MiXCR, TCRdb re-called the RT-PCR reads, giving one row per CDR3 protein. The sample lists hundreds of thousands of distinct CDR3 sequences, roughly 17% seen once, with 7.2% in the top ten. Material for sequencing was blood, either unsorted or a sorted T cell fraction (not recorded which). These receptors were collected from a human donor who was either an allogeneic HSCT recipient or a stem cell or donor lymphocyte infusion donor (not recorded which). It is not recorded whose cells these are; they may come from a transplant donor.

This clonotype was picked up many times. V is TRBV3-1 and J is TRBJ2-5; D is uncertain. The CDR3 extends over 14 amino acids. V was shortened by 3 bases and J by 8 bases, with 16 bases between the two germline ends. Germline CDR1 and CDR2: LGHDT and YNNKEL (reference sequence). The CDR3 coding sequence is TGTGCCAGCAGCCACGCCCAGACAATTGGTACCCAGTACTTC. Encoded protein: CASSHAQTIGTQYF.

The genes are TRBV18 and TRBJ2-7; TRBD1 aligns across 11 bases. This CDR3 comprises 13 residues. Germline CDR1 KGHSH, CDR2 LQKENI. V gave up 6 bases and J gave up 6 bases; unmatched junction bases: 4. The CDR3 bases are TGTGCCAGCTCCCGGACAGGGGGCGCCGAGCAGTACTTC. Protein sequence: CASSRTGGAEQYF.

The V and J genes are TRBV20-1 and TRBJ1-2; D remains ambiguous. Germline V CDR1 and CDR2: DFQATT, SNEGSKA (reference sequence). The length of the CDR3 is 8 residues. DNA for the CDR3: TGCAGGATGGGTGGCTACACCTTC. Translating gives CRMGGYTF.

The chain is built from TRBV20-1 and TRBJ1-1; D might be TRBD1 (5 bases). Germline assignment: CDR1 DFQATT and CDR2 SNEGSKA (reference sequence). Trimming shortened V by 6 bases and J by 6 bases, and 11 bases separated the two germline ends. The CDR3 runs to 11 residues. The CDR3 nucleotides are TGCAGTGCCCAAAGAGGGGCTGAAGCTTTCTTT. It specifies CSAQRGAEAFF.

This clonotype was counted only a few times. The gene calls are TRBV6-1 and TRBJ2-1; D is unclear. The CDR3 runs to 13 residues. Trimming cost V 5 bases and J 1 base, with 6 bases left between them. Germline V gene sequence: CDR1 MNHNS, CDR2 SASEGT. CDR3 nucleotide sequence: TGTGCCAGCAGTCCAGTTTCCTACAATGAGCAGTTCTTC. Translated, it gives CASSPVSYNEQFF.

In its sample, this clonotype was seen a few times. The V gene is TRBV7-3, the J gene TRBJ2-2; D might be TRBD1 or TRBD2, each matching 7 bases. With 5 bases removed from V and 3 bases from J, the gap between germline ends came to 19 bases. The CDR3 runs to 17 residues. Germline CDR1 and CDR2: SGHTA and FQGTGA. The CDR3 region has the DNA TGTGCCAGCAGCCAAAGGGGGGGCACAGGGGACACCGGGGAGCTGTTTTTT. It encodes CASSQRGGTGDTGELFF.

This clonotype showed up just a few times. The J gene is TRBJ2-7, the V gene TRBV29-1, with D possibly matching TRBD1 (5 bases). Between the trimmed V and J ends, which lost 6 bases and 4 bases, there was a span of 16 bases. Germline V gives CDR1 SQVTM, CDR2 ANQGSEA. The CDR3 is made up of 13 amino acids. The CDR3 spells CSVNGQGRYEQYF. The CDR3 coding sequence is TGCAGCGTCAATGGGCAGGGTCGGTACGAGCAGTACTTC.

This clonotype was seen at least ten times. The V gene is TRBV27, the J gene TRBJ2-7; TRBD1 might be the D (6 bases). The CDR3 covers 15 residues. Trimming stripped 0 bases from V and 2 bases from J, with 11 bases between. Per the germline V gene, CDR1 is MNHEY and CDR2 is SMNVEV (reference sequence). CDR3 DNA: TGTGCCAGCAGTTTATCCGGGACACTTACCTACGAGCAGTACTTC. Its translation: CASSLSGTLTYEQYF.

This clonotype was recorded at least ten times. The rearrangement links TRBV4-2 to TRBJ2-7; a possible D gene is TRBD2 (6 bases). Germline V gene sequence: CDR1 LGHNA, CDR2 YNFKEQ. The CDR3 runs 16 residues. The V and J ends lost 0 bases and 4 bases respectively, with 16 bases between them. CDR3 in amino acids: CASSQDFASDLYEQYF. The CDR3, as DNA: TGTGCCAGCAGCCAAGATTTTGCTAGCGACCTTTACGAGCAGTACTTC.

The chain combines TRBV20-1 with TRBJ2-1; 7 nucleotides match TRBD2. The CDR3 is 13 residues long. Looked up from germline, CDR1 is DFQATT and CDR2 is SNEGSKA (reference sequence). Trimming removed 3 bases from V and 7 bases from J; junction bases left unmatched: 6. This chain's CDR3 is CSASGGYSNEQFF. The DNA for the CDR3 is TGCAGTGCTAGCGGGGGGTATTCTAATGAGCAGTTCTTC.

The chain is built from TRBV18 and TRBJ2-1, with D hard to call. The CDR3 extends over 16 amino acids. V was cut by 4 bases and J by 0 bases, with 13 bases left in between. Germline V gene sequence: CDR1 KGHSH, CDR2 LQKENI. The CDR3 sequence is CASSQFPQPSYNEQFF. CDR3 nucleotide sequence: TGTGCCAGCTCACAGTTCCCCCAACCCTCCTACAATGAGCAGTTCTTC.

The rearrangement uses TRBV20-1 and TRBJ2-5; perhaps TRBD1 as D (6 bases). V lost 3 bases to trimming and J lost 3 bases, with 23 bases between them. There are 17 residues in the CDR3. Germline loops: CDR1 DFQATT, CDR2 SNEGSKA (reference sequence). The CDR3 loop is CSASFSKGTLSKETQYF. The CDR3 DNA reads TGCAGTGCTAGCTTTTCGAAGGGGACACTATCAAAAGAGACCCAGTACTTC.

The table lists this clonotype with a few counts. The rearrangement uses TRBV7-3 and TRBJ2-7; 7 bases are shared with TRBD2. The CDR3 covers 14 residues. CDR1 and CDR2 (germline): SGHTA, FQGTGA. V shed 2 bases, J shed 5 bases, and the junction held 6 bases outside the gene matches. CDR3 sequence: CASSLRPGGNEQYF. The DNA for the CDR3 is TGTGCCAGCAGCTTACGGCCCGGGGGGAACGAGCAGTACTTC.

Regarding this clonotype: This may arise from a read error, as a much more abundant clone is one base away. The chain is built from TRBV27 and TRBJ2-7; tentatively, D is TRBD1 (6 bases). V was clipped by 3 bases and J by 3 bases, with 9 bases between them. This CDR3 comprises 13 residues. Germline values: CDR1 MNHEY, CDR2 SMNVEV (reference sequence). The CDR3 loop reads CASSFGQSYEQYF. In DNA form, the CDR3 reads TGTGCCAGCAGTTTCGGACAGAGCTACGAGCAGTACTTC.

This clonotype has more than one count but fewer than ten. The chain is built from TRBV24-1 and TRBJ1-1; D ambiguous. CDR1 and CDR2 (germline): KGHDR, SFDVKD. The CDR3 totals 14 residues. Trimming took 2 bases from V and 3 from J, leaving 9 bases between them. CDR3 protein: CATSDSSAYTEAFF. DNA for the CDR3: TGTGCCACCAGTGATTCCAGCGCCTACACTGAAGCTTTCTTT.

This clonotype was counted between two and nine times. CDR3 coding DNA: TGTGCCAGCAGTCCCCGGCTGCGTTCCTACAATGAGCAGTTCTTC. Amino acids: CASSPRLRSYNEQFF. The gene calls are TRBV12-3 or TRBV12-4 and TRBJ2-1, with unresolved D. V dropped 5 bases and J dropped 1 base, with 12 bases sitting between them. The CDR3 is 15 residues long.

Ten or more counts support this clonotype. The genes are TRBV12-3 or TRBV12-4 and TRBJ1-2; no clear D gene. V was cut by 5 bases and J by 2 bases, with 12 bases left in between. The CDR3 consists of 14 residues. DNA of the CDR3: TGTGCCAGCAGTAACCCCTCAGAAAACTATGGCTACACCTTC. It translates to CASSNPSENYGYTF.

This clonotype has ten or more counts. One junction end disagrees with the germline gene, perhaps due to a read error. The rearrangement links TRBV5-1 to TRBJ2-7; 8 bases line up with TRBD2. The CDR3 consists of 14 residues. Germline CDR1 and CDR2: SGHRS and YFSETQ. In nucleotides, the CDR3 is TGTGCCAGCAGTTTCGGCGGGGGGACCTACGAGCAGTACTTC. This gives the protein CASSFGGGTYEQYF. Complete variable domain (other parts from reference TRBV5-1 and TRBJ2-7): KAGVTQTPRYLIKTRGQQVTLSCSPISGHRSVSWYQQTPGQGLQFLFEYFSETQRNKGNFPGRFSGRQFSNSRSEMNVSTLELGDSALYLCASSFGGGTYEQYFGPGTRLTVT.

This clonotype was observed a few times. The genes are TRBV20-1 and TRBJ1-5, with D hard to call. The V gene's germline CDR1 is DFQATT and CDR2 SNEGSKA (reference sequence). This CDR3 is built from 16 residues. V shed 1 base and J shed 0 bases, with 13 bases lying between them. The CDR3 spells CSARVPDGFSNQPQHF. The CDR3 coding sequence is TGCAGTGCTAGAGTCCCGGACGGGTTTAGCAATCAGCCCCAGCATTTT.

The V gene is TRBV15, the J gene TRBJ1-4, with unresolved D. V lost 0 bases and J 5 bases, leaving 7 bases between the germline ends. CDR1 is LNHNV, CDR2 YYDKDF, per germline (reference sequence). CDR3 size: 14 residues. For the CDR3, the DNA is TGTGCCACCAGCAGAGATCGGTTCAATGAAAAACTGTTTTTT. Translated: CATSRDRFNEKLFF.

The chain links TRBV18 to TRBJ2-3; 9 bases are shared with TRBD1. Germline CDR1 and CDR2: KGHSH and LQKENI. This CDR3 has 17 amino acids. Unmatched junction bases numbered 15, after V lost 6 bases and J lost 5 bases. The CDR3 is CASSGLHGTGSQDTQYF. Written as DNA, the CDR3 is TGTGCCAGCTCGGGACTCCATGGGACAGGGTCTCAAGATACGCAGTATTTT.

The V and J genes are TRBV7-2 and TRBJ1-2; unclear D gene. V was cut by 5 bases and J by 0 bases, with 10 bases left in between. Germline V CDR1 and CDR2: SGHTA, FQGNSA. The CDR3 is 14 residues long. The CDR3 DNA reads TGTGCCAGCAGCACCGGGAGGCCTAACTATGGCTACACCTTC. It specifies CASSTGRPNYGYTF.

Many counts were recorded for this clonotype. The chain is built from TRBV5-1 and TRBJ2-2; 7 bases align to TRBD2. The CDR3 loop spans 16 amino acids. The V gene end was trimmed by 1 base and the J gene end by 5 bases; junction bases not matched to a gene: 8. Germline V lookup: CDR1 SGHRS, CDR2 YFSETQ. CDR3 amino acids: CASSLLPSGATGELFF. For the CDR3, the DNA is TGCGCCAGCAGCTTGCTGCCTAGCGGAGCGACCGGGGAGCTGTTTTTT.

This clonotype was detected only a few times. V and J are TRBV6-1 and TRBJ2-7; 11 bases map to TRBD2. V was clipped by 2 bases and J by 3 bases; unmatched bases: 3. Germline V CDR1 and CDR2: MNHNS, SASEGT. The CDR3 is 15 residues long. The CDR3 region has the DNA TGTGCCAGCAGTGAAACAACTAGCGGGAGCTACGAGCAGTACTTC. Translated, it gives CASSETTSGSYEQYF.

V and J are TRBV24-1 and TRBJ2-1; the D is unclear. V was cut by 6 bases and J by 2 bases, with 10 bases left in between. There are 14 residues in the CDR3. Germline CDR1 KGHDR, CDR2 SFDVKD. The CDR3 region is CATSLDSPYNEQFF. In DNA form, the CDR3 reads TGTGCCACCAGTCTCGATAGCCCCTACAATGAGCAGTTCTTC.

The chain joins TRBV7-9 to TRBJ1-6; no definite D call. The germline gives CDR1 SEHNR, CDR2 FQNEAQ (reference sequence). This CDR3 is built from 15 residues. The germline V and J ends were trimmed by 6 bases and 0 bases, with 9 bases remaining between them. The CDR3 is CASSQQRSYNSPLHF. The CDR3 bases are TGTGCCAGCAGTCAACAGCGCTCCTATAATTCACCCCTCCACTTT.